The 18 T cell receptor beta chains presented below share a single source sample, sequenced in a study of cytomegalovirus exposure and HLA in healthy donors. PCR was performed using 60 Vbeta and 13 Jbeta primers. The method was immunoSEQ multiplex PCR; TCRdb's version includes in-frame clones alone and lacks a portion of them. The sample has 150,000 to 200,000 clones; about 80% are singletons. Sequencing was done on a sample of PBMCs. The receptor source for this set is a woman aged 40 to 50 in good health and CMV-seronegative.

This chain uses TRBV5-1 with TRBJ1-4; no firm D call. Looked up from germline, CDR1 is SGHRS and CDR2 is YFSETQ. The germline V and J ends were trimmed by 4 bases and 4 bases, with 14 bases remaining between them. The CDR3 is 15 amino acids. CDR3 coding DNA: TGCGCCAGCAGCCAAGAGACTGCTGATAATGAAAAACTGTTTTTT. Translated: CASSQETADNEKLFF.

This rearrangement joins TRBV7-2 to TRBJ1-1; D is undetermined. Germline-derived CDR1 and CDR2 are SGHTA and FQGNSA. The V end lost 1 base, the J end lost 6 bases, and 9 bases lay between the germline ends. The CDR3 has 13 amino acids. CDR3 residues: CASSLDREAEAFF. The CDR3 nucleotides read TGTGCCAGCAGCTTAGACCGGGAGGCTGAAGCTTTCTTT.

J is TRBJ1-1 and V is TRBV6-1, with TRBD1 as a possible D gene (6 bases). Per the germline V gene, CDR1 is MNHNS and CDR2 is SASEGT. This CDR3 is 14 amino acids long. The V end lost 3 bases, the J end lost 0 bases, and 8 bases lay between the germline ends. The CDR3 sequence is CASSDQGMNTEAFF. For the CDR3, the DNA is TGTGCCAGCAGTGATCAGGGGATGAACACTGAAGCTTTCTTT.

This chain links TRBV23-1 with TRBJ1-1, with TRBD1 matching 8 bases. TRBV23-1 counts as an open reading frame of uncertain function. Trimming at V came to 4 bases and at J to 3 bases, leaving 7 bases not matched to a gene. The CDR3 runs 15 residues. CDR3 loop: CASSLNRGRYTEAFF. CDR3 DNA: TGCGCCAGCAGTCTCAACAGGGGGAGGTACACTGAAGCTTTCTTT.

CDR3 loop: CASSPLQTTTTDTQYF. CDR3 sequence (DNA): TGTGCCAGCTCACCCTTACAAACTACGACTACAGATACGCAGTATTTT. The chain is built from TRBV18 and TRBJ2-3; no reliable D call. The V end lost 3 bases, the J end lost 3 bases, and 16 bases lay between the germline ends. The CDR3 loop spans 16 amino acids. The germline gives CDR1 KGHSH, CDR2 LQKENI.

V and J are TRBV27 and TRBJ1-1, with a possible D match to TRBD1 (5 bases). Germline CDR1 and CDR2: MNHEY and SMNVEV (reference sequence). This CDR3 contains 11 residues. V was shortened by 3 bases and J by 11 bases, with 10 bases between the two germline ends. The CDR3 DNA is TGTGCCAGCAGTTTGGGGGGGAGGGCTTTCTTT. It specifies CASSLGGRAFF.

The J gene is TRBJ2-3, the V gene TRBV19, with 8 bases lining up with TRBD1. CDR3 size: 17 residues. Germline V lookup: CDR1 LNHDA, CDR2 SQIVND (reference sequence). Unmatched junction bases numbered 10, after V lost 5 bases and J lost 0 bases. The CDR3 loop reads CASSLMPGQASTDTQYF. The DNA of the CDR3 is TGTGCCAGTAGTTTAATGCCGGGACAGGCGAGCACAGATACGCAGTATTTT.

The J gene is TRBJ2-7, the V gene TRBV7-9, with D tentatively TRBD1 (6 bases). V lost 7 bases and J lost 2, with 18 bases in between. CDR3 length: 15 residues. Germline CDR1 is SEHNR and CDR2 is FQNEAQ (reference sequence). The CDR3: CASTSSGALAYEQYF. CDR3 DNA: TGTGCCAGCACCAGTTCAGGGGCCCTTGCCTACGAGCAGTACTTC.

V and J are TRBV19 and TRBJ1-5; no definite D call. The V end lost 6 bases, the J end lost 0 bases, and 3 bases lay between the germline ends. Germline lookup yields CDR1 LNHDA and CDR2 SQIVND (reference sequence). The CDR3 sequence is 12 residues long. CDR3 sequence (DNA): TGTGCCAGTAGACATAGCAATCAGCCCCAGCATTTT. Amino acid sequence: CASRHSNQPQHF.

The CDR3 nucleotides are TGTGCCAGCAGTGAAGGGGCTGGCGGGAGGGCCTCAGGGGAGCTGTTTTTT. Translated: CASSEGAGGRASGELFF. The gene calls are TRBV6-1 and TRBJ2-2, with 9 nucleotides matching TRBD2. V was pared by 1 base and J by 8 bases, with 11 bases of the junction left unmatched. Germline CDR1 reads MNHNS; CDR2 reads SASEGT. The CDR3 loop spans 17 amino acids.

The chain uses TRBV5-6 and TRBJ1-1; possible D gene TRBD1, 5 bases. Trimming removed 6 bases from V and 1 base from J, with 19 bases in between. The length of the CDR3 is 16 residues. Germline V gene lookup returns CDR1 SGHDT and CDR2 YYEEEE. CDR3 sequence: CASTSGTPDWNTEAFF. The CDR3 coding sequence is TGTGCCAGCACCTCCGGGACTCCGGATTGGAACACTGAAGCTTTCTTT.

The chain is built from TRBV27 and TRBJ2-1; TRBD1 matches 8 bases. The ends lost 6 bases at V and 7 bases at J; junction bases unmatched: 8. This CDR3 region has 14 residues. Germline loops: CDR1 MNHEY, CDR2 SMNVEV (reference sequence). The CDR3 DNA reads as TGTGCCAGCAGGTCGACAGGGGAGTTGAATGAGCAGTTCTTC. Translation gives CASRSTGELNEQFF.

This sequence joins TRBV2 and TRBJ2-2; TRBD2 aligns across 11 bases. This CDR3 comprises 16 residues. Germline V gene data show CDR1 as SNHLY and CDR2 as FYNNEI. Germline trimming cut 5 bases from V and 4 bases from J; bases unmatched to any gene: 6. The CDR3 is CASSSTSGKGTGELFF. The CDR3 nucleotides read TGTGCCAGCAGTTCGACTAGCGGGAAAGGCACCGGGGAGCTGTTTTTT.

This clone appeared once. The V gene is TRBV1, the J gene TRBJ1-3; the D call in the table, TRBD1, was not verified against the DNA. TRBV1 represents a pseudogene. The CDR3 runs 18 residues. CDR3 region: CTSSQDAARANSGNTIYF. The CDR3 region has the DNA TGCACCAGCAGCCAAGATGCGGCCAGGGCCAACTCTGGAAACACCATATATTTT.

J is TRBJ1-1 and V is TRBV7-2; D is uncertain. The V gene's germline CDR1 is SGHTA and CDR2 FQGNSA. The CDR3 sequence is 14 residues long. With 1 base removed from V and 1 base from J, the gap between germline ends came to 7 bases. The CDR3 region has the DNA TGTGCCAGCAGCTTAGGTAGACAGAACACTGAAGCTTTCTTT. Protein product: CASSLGRQNTEAFF.

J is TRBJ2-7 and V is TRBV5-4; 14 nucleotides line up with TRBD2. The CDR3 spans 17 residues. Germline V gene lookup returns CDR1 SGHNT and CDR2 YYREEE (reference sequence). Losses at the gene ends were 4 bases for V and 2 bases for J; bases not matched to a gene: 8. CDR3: CASSPGTSGRDAYEQYF. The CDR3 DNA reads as TGTGCCAGCAGCCCTGGGACTAGCGGGAGAGACGCCTACGAGCAGTACTTC.

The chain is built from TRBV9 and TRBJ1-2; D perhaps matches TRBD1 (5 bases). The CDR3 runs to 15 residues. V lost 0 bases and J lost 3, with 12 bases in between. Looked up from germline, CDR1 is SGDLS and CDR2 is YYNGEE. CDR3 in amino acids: CASSVAPSRDYGYTF. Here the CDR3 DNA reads TGTGCCAGCAGCGTAGCCCCCAGCAGGGACTATGGCTACACCTTC.

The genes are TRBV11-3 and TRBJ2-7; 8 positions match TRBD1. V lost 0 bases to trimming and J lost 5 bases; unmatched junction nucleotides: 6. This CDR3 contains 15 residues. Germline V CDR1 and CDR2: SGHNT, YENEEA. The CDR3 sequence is CASSLEATGEDEQYF. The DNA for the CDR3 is TGTGCCAGCAGCTTAGAGGCGACAGGGGAGGACGAGCAGTACTTC.